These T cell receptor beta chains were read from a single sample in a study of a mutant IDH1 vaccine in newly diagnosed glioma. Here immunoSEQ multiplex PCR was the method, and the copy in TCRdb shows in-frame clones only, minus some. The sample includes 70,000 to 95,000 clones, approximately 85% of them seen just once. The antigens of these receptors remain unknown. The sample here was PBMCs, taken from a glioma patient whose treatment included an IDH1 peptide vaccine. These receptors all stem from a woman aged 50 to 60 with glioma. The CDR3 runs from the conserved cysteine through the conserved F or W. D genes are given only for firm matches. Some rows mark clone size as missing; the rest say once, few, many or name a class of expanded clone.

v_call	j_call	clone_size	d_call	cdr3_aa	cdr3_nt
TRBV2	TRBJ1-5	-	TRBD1	CASVYRGGQPQHF	TGTGCCAGCGTTTACAGGGGTGGGCAGCCCCAGCATTTT
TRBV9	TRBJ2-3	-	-	CASSGSGRPTDTQYF	TGTGCCAGCAGCGGTAGCGGCCGTCCCACAGATACGCAGTATTTT
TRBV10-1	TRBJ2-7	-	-	CASSESGFHEQYF	TGCGCCAGCAGTGAGTCCGGGTTCCACGAGCAGTACTTC
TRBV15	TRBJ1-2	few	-	CATSSALGRSGYTF	TGTGCCACCAGCAGTGCCTTGGGTAGGAGTGGCTACACCTTC
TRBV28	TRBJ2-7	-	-	CASSSPVETSPYEQYF	TGTGCCAGCAGTTCACCGGTGGAAACCTCACCCTACGAGCAGTACTTC
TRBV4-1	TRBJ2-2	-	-	CASSGGTNTGELFF	TGCGCCAGCAGCGGCGGGACCAACACCGGGGAGCTGTTTTTT
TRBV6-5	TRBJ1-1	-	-	CASRVTLNTEAFF	TGTGCCAGCAGGGTGACATTGAACACTGAAGCTTTCTTT
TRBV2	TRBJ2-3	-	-	CASSEARRPNLQYF	TGTGCCAGCAGTGAAGCGCGCAGACCGAATCTCCAGTATTTT
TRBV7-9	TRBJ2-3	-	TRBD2	CASSLGSWASGYFTDTQYF	TGTGCCAGCAGCTTAGGGAGTTGGGCTAGCGGGTATTTCACAGATACGCAGTATTTT
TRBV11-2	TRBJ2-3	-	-	CASSLRGSYTDTQYF	TGTGCCAGCAGCTTAAGAGGTTCCTACACAGATACGCAGTATTTT
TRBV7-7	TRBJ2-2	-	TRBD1	CASSLGQGGTGELFF	TGTGCTAGCAGCTTGGGACAGGGAGGAACCGGGGAGCTGTTTTTT
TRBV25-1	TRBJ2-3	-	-	CASSPAGSDTQYF	TGTGCCAGCAGTCCCGCGGGATCAGATACGCAGTATTTT
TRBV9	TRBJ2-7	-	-	CASSVGDGPYEQYF	TGTGCCAGCAGCGTCGGAGACGGGCCCTACGAGCAGTACTTC
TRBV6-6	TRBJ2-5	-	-	CASSYERARETQYF	TGTGCCAGCAGTTACGAGAGGGCCCGAGAGACCCAGTACTTC
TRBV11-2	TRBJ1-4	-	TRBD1	CASSSSTGLKVNEKLFF	TGTGCCAGCAGCTCCTCGACAGGGTTAAAGGTTAATGAAAAACTGTTTTTT
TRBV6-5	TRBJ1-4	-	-	CASSYLSGRGEKLFF	TGTGCCAGCAGTTACCTTTCCGGGAGAGGAGAAAAACTGTTTTTT
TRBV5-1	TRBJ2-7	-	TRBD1	CASSLGQGRAEQYF	TGCGCCAGCAGCTTAGGACAGGGAAGGGCCGAGCAGTACTTC
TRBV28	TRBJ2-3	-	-	CASSLFPLIASTDTQYF	TGTGCCAGCAGTTTATTCCCCCTAATCGCTAGCACAGATACGCAGTATTTT
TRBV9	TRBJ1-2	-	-	CASSPSGTSNYGYTF	TGTGCCAGCAGCCCCTCCGGGACATCTAACTATGGCTACACCTTC
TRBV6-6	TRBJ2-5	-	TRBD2	CASRPWGGETQYF	TGTGCCAGCAGGCCCTGGGGGGGGGAGACCCAGTACTTC
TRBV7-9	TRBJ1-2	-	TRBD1	CASSLAVEGANGYTF	TGTGCCAGCAGCTTAGCAGTAGAGGGGGCGAATGGCTACACCTTC
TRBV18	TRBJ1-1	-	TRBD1	CASSETGYTEAFF	TGTGCCAGCTCAGAGACAGGGTACACTGAAGCTTTCTTT
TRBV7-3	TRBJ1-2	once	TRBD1	CASSPLPGQGTGYTF	TGTGCCAGCAGCCCCCTGCCGGGACAGGGGACCGGCTACACCTTC
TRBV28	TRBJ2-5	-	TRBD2	CASSLRLAGGHRYF	TGTGCCAGCAGTTTAAGGCTAGCGGGAGGGCATCGGTACTTC
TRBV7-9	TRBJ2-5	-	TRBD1	CASSMTGRETQYF	TGTGCCAGCAGCATGACAGGGCGAGAGACCCAGTACTTC
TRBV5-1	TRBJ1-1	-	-	CASSSPTVNTEAFF	TGCGCCAGCAGCTCTCCGACGGTGAACACTGAAGCTTTCTTT
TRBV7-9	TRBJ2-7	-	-	CASSFGAPTGWEQYF	TGTGCCAGCAGCTTCGGGGCGCCAACCGGTTGGGAGCAGTACTTC
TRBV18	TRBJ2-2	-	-	CASSPAGGTGELFF	TGTGCCAGCTCACCGGCAGGTGGGACCGGGGAGCTGTTTTTT
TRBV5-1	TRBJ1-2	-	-	CASSSNREGNYGYTF	TGCGCCAGCAGCAGTAACAGGGAGGGGAACTATGGCTACACCTTC
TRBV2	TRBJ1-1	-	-	CASSVGLMNTEAFF	TGCGCCAGCAGTGTAGGACTGATGAACACTGAAGCTTTCTTT
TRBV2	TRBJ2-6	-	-	CATRGSGANVLTF	TGTGCCACCAGAGGCTCTGGGGCCAACGTCCTGACTTTC